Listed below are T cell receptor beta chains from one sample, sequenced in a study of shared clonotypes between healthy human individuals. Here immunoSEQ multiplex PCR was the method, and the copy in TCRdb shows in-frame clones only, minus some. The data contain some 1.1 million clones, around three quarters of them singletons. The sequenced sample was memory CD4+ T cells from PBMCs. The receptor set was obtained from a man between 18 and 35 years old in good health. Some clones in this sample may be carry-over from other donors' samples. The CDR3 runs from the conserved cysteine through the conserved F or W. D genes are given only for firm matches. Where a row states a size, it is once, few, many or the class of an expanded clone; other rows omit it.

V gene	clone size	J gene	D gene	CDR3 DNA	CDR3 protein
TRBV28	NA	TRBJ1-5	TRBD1	TGTGCCAGCAGTCCTTGGACCGGGACAGGGGGCGATCAGCCCCAGCATTTT	CASSPWTGTGGDQPQHF
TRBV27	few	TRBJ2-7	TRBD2	TGTGCCAGCAGTTTATCCCACCCCGGGGGAGGGGCCTACGAGCAGTACTTC	CASSLSHPGGGAYEQYF
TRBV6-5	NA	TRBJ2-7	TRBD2	TGTGCCAGCAGTTACGTTCGGGGGAGGGTAGAAGAGCAGTACTTC	CASSYVRGRVEEQYF
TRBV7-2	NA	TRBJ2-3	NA	TGTGCCAGCAGCCCGGGACTCGGGGTAGATACGCAGTATTTT	CASSPGLGVDTQYF
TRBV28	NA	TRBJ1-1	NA	TGTGCCAGCAGCCGGGGCGTATCGTTGGCCGCCCCCGAAGCTTTCTTT	CASSRGVSLAAPEAFF
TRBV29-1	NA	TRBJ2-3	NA	TGCAGCGTTGAAAAAACAGCCGCAGATACGCAGTATTTT	CSVEKTAADTQYF
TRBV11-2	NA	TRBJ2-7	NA	TGTGCCAGCAGCTTAAGCGTGCAGGGGAACGAGCAGTACTTC	CASSLSVQGNEQYF
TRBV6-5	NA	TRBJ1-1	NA	TGTGCCAGCAGTTACCGGAGACAGACGAACACTGAAGCTTTCTTT	CASSYRRQTNTEAFF
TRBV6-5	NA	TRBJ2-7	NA	TGTGCCAGCAGCCAGACCGGAACCCAGCAGTACTTC	CASSQTGTQQYF
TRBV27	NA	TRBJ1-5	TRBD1	TGTGCCAGCAGTCCTATTGGACAGGGTAGCCAGCCCCAGCATTTT	CASSPIGQGSQPQHF
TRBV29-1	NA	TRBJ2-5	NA	TGCAGCGTTTGCCGCGCGGATCAAGAGACCCAGTACTTC	CSVCRADQETQYF
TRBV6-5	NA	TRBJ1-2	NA	TGTGCCAGCAGTTACGGGGGATCGAGGTATGGCTACACCTTC	CASSYGGSRYGYTF
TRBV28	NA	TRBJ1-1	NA	TGTGCCAGCGACGGTGGCACTGAAGCTTTCTTT	CASDGGTEAFF
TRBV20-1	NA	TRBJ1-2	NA	TGCAGTGCTAGCGGGGTTGGCTACACCTTC	CSASGVGYTF
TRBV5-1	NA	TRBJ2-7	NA	TGCGCCAGCAGGCGTGCCGGAATCGGTGCTAATGAGCAGTACTTC	CASRRAGIGANEQYF
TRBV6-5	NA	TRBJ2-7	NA	TGTGCCAGCAGCCGCGGGGAGGAGCAGTACTTC	CASSRGEEQYF
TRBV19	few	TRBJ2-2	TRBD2	TGTGCCACCGGGACTAGTGGGTTGCGGGAGCTGTTTTTT	CATGTSGLRELFF
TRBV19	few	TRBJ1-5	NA	TGTGCCAGTAGTACACGGCCCGGATTTCCTCAGCCCCAGCATTTT	CASSTRPGFPQPQHF
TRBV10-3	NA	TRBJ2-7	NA	TGTGCCATCAGTGAGAGTCAGGTCAACACCTGGGAGCAGTACTTC	CAISESQVNTWEQYF
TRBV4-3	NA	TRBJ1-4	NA	TGCGCCAGCAGCCATGCGGGTAGAACTAATGAAAAACTGTTTTTT	CASSHAGRTNEKLFF
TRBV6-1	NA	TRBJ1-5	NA	TGTGCCAGCAGTGTCCCCTGGAGCAATCAGCCCCAGCATTTT	CASSVPWSNQPQHF
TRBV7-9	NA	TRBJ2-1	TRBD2	TGTGCCAGCAGCTTGGGACTAGCGGGAGGAGGGGGTACCGATGAGCAGTTCTTC	CASSLGLAGGGGTDEQFF
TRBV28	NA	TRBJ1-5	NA	TGTGCCACCAAAGGGGGGTCCGGCAATCAGCCCCAGCATTTT	CATKGGSGNQPQHF
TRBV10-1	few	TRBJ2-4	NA	TGCGCCAGCAGCCCCGATTCTGCGGCGATTCAGTACTTC	CASSPDSAAIQYF
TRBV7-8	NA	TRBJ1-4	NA	TGTGCCAGCAGCTCCAGTCGGGAAGCAACTAATGAAAAACTGTTTTTT	CASSSSREATNEKLFF
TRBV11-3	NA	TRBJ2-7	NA	TGTGCCAGCAGCTTAGAGGTCGGGAGCTACGAGCAGTACTTC	CASSLEVGSYEQYF
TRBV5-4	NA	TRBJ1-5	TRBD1	TGTGCCAGCAGCGCCGGGACAGGGGGGGCTGTTAGCAATCAGCCCCAGCATTTT	CASSAGTGGAVSNQPQHF
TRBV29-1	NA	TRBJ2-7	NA	TGCAGCGTTGAATTATCGGGGCCCGAGCAGTACTTC	CSVELSGPEQYF
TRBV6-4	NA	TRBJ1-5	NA	TGTGCCAGCAGCGGCCGAAAAAACGAGGGGCCGGATAGCAATCAGCCCCAGCATTTT	CASSGRKNEGPDSNQPQHF
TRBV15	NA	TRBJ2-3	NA	TGTGCCACCAGCAGAATGGGGCTGGAGGCTACGCAGTATTTT	CATSRMGLEATQYF
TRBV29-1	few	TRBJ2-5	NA	TGCAGCGTTGAAAAGGCTACCCAAGAGACCCAGTACTTC	CSVEKATQETQYF
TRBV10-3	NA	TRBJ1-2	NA	TGTGCCATCAGTGGATACAGGGAGGGGTTCGGCTACACCTTC	CAISGYREGFGYTF
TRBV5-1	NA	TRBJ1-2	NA	TGCGCCAGCAGCTTGGCCTATTTGCAGGGAGGAGGCTACACCTTC	CASSLAYLQGGGYTF
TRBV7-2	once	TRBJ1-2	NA	TGTGCCAGCAGCCCCACTCGGGGGCTAGAAAGTGGCTACACCTTC	CASSPTRGLESGYTF
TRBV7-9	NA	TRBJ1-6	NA	TGTGCCAGCAGCTTAGTGGCAGGGATGGATTCACCCCTCCACTTT	CASSLVAGMDSPLHF
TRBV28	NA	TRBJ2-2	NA	TGTGCCAGCCAGGGTCCCTACGGGATGAACACCGGGGAGCTGTTTTTT	CASQGPYGMNTGELFF
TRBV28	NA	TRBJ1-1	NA	TGTGCCAGCAGTTTAGTTGCCTGGGGCACTGAAGCTTTCTTT	CASSLVAWGTEAFF
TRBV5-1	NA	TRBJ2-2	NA	TGCGCCAGCAGCCCCGGAAGTGGGCAGGGCGGGACCGGGGAGCTGTTTTTT	CASSPGSGQGGTGELFF
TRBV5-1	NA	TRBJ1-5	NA	TGCGCCAGCAGCTTGGAGGGACATGGCAATCAGCCCCAGCATTTT	CASSLEGHGNQPQHF
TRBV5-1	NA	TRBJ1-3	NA	TGCGCCAGCAGCTTGGCCGGGGAGGGAAACACCATATATTTT	CASSLAGEGNTIYF
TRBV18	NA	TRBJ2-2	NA	TGTGCCAGCTCACCACAGGCAGGGGACACCGGGGAGCTGTTTTTT	CASSPQAGDTGELFF
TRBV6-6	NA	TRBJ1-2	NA	TGTGCCAGCAGTTCCGCCCTGGTTGGTGGCTACACCTTC	CASSSALVGGYTF
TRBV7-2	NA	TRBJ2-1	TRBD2	TGTGCCAGCACGCAGGGACTAGCGGGGTTCGATGAGCAGTTCTTC	CASTQGLAGFDEQFF
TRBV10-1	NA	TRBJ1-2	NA	TGCGCCAGCAGTGTTGTGGCCGGGCTAGTCAGCTATGGCTACACCTTC	CASSVVAGLVSYGYTF
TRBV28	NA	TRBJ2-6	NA	TGTGCCAGCAGTTTCTCTGGGGCCAACGTCCTGACTTTC	CASSFSGANVLTF
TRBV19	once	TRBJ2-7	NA	TGTGCCAGTAGTATCCGGGTGCAGGGAGCGGGCGAGCAGTACTTC	CASSIRVQGAGEQYF
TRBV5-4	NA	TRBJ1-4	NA	TGTGCCAGCAGACGAGCTGCAACTAATGAAAAACTGTTTTTT	CASRRAATNEKLFF
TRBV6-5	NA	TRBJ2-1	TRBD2	TGTGCCAGCAGCTCGGGGAGGGTCAATGAGCAGTTCTTC	CASSSGRVNEQFF
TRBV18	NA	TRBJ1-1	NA	TGTGCCAGCTCCCCCGAGGGAGGGGAAGCTTTCTTT	CASSPEGGEAFF
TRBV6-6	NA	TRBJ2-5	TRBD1	TGTGCCAGCAGTTTCCCGGGACAGTTCGGAGAGACCCAGTACTTC	CASSFPGQFGETQYF
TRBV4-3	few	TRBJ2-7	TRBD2	TGCGCCAGCAGCCAAGAATCCCTAGCGGGAGGTTACGAGCAGTACTTC	CASSQESLAGGYEQYF
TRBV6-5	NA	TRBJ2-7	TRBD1	TGTGCCAGCAGTTACTCGGCGACAGGGGGCGTCGAGCAGTACTTC	CASSYSATGGVEQYF
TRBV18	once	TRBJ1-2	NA	TGTGCCAGCTCACCAGATGGTTTCGGAGGGTCCGGCTACACCTTC	CASSPDGFGGSGYTF